Below, 29 T cell receptor beta chains from the same sample are listed, as sequenced in a study of T cells expressing NK-cell markers. TCRdb re-called the 5' RACE reads and gives one entry per CDR3 protein, without DNA. This sample's table has about 460,000 distinct CDR3 sequences. The sample was blood T cells: a sorted CD56 or NKG2C T cell subset, CD4+ or CD8+ T cells, or bulk PBMC T cells (not recorded which). These receptors were collected from a woman in her forties or fifties in good health.

The rearrangement joins TRBV9 to TRBJ2-6. The CDR3 consists of 13 residues. The germline CDR1 and CDR2 sequences are SGDLS and YYNGEE. The CDR3 region is CASTWGGANVLTF.

The chain carries TRBV11-2 and TRBJ2-3; as DNA is missing, the TRBD2 call by TCRdb cannot be tested. Germline lookup yields CDR1 SGHAT and CDR2 FQNNGV. The CDR3 is 16 amino acids. The CDR3 here is CASSFKREGWADTQYF.

This sequence joins TRBV6-5 and TRBJ2-4; the D call from TCRdb, TRBD1, cannot be confirmed without DNA. This CDR3 has 16 amino acids. The V gene's germline CDR1 is MNHEY and CDR2 SVGAGI. CDR3 sequence: CASSRRQGGTKNIQYF.

The rearrangement joins TRBV20-1 to TRBJ1-5; TCRdb outputs TRBD1, but without DNA this stays unchecked. Germline V gene lookup returns CDR1 DFQATT and CDR2 SNEGSKA (reference sequence). The CDR3 loop spans 14 amino acids. CDR3 protein: CSASIGSGGQPQHF.

The V gene is TRBV12-3 or TRBV12-4, the J gene TRBJ2-5. This CDR3 spans 14 amino acids. Here the CDR3 reads CASSLALQSETQYF.

J is TRBJ2-1 and V is TRBV7-8; the TCRdb D gene call, TRBD1, has no DNA to confirm it. The CDR3 contains 15 residues. Germline V lookup: CDR1 SGHVS, CDR2 FQNEAQ. CDR3 region: CASSLVPAQGNEQFF.

The J gene is TRBJ2-3, the V gene TRBV24-1; TCRdb picks TRBD1, but there is no DNA to check that call. The CDR3 contains 11 residues. Germline V gene data show CDR1 as KGHDR and CDR2 as SFDVKD. CDR3 region: CATGPGDTQYF.

This sequence joins TRBV6-5 and TRBJ2-1; checking the TCRdb D call of TRBD2 is not possible without DNA. The CDR3 covers 20 residues. Germline CDR1 is MNHEY and CDR2 is SVGAGI. The CDR3 here is CASGTLRGLAAPRSYNEQFF.

The rearrangement joins TRBV15 to TRBJ2-5. CDR3 size: 12 residues. Germline CDR1 LNHNV, CDR2 YYDKDF (reference sequence). CDR3 residues: CATSRRWETQYF.

The rearrangement joins TRBV27 to TRBJ1-2; lacking DNA, the TRBD1 call made by TCRdb goes unchecked. The CDR3 has 13 residues. Germline V CDR1 and CDR2: MNHEY, SMNVEV (reference sequence). The CDR3 region is CASSFGGSNGYTF.

The rearrangement links TRBV9 to TRBJ2-3; the D gene TCRdb calls, TRBD2, cannot be checked with no DNA. Germline CDR1 is SGDLS and CDR2 is YYNGEE. CDR3 length: 17 amino acids. CDR3 in amino acids: CASSPTSGSSYSDTQYF. Using reference TRBV9 and TRBJ2-3 for the parts outside the CDR3, the full variable domain is DSGVTQTPKHLITATGQRVTLRCSPRSGDLSVYWYQQSLDQGLQFLIQYYNGEERAKGNILERFSAQQFPDLHSELNLSSLELGDSALYFCASSPTSGSSYSDTQYFGPGTRLTVL.

The chain joins TRBV10-3 to TRBJ2-1; TCRdb designates TRBD1, a call that cannot be tested without DNA. The CDR3 runs to 13 residues. From germline, CDR1 is ENHRY and CDR2 SYGVKD. Here the CDR3 reads CASGQGNYNEQFF.

The V call is TRBV3-1, the J call TRBJ2-3; TCRdb's D gene call, TRBD1, goes unchecked for lack of DNA. Looked up from germline, CDR1 is LGHDT and CDR2 is YNNKEL (reference sequence). CDR3 length: 13 residues. The CDR3 loop reads CASGDRGPLTQYF.

This chain connects TRBV20-1 to TRBJ1-5; TCRdb reports TRBD1, a call that lacks DNA to check it against. Germline V gene sequence: CDR1 DFQATT, CDR2 SNEGSKA (reference sequence). There are 15 residues in the CDR3. CDR3 sequence reads: CSAPDRERGNQPQHF.

The chain couples TRBV20-1 to TRBJ2-5; TCRdb outputs TRBD2, but without DNA this stays unchecked. In germline, CDR1 is DFQATT, CDR2 SNEGSKA (reference sequence). This CDR3 contains 16 residues. CDR3 sequence: CSASRLAGGPQETQYF.

The rearrangement links TRBV5-1 to TRBJ2-1; TCRdb returns TRBD1, unconfirmable since there is no DNA. The CDR3 length is 16 residues. Germline CDR1 SGHRS, CDR2 YFSETQ. The CDR3 region is CASSLAGGSPYNEQFF.

The gene calls are TRBV14 and TRBJ2-1. Germline CDR1 reads SGHDN; CDR2 reads FVKESK. The CDR3 has 13 residues. The CDR3 is CASSQGQDNEQFF.

CDR3: CASEKPPPRPSSTDTQYF. The rearrangement uses TRBV6-1 and TRBJ2-3; the D call from TCRdb, TRBD1, cannot be confirmed without DNA. The length of the CDR3 is 18 residues. Germline-derived CDR1 and CDR2 are MNHNS and SASEGT.

The gene calls are TRBV7-7 and TRBJ2-2; TCRdb gives TRBD1 as the D gene, but with no DNA this cannot be confirmed. CDR1 SSHAT and CDR2 FNYEAQ come from the germline V gene (reference sequence). The CDR3 has 15 amino acids. The CDR3 sequence: CASSARDGRTGELFF.

V is TRBV30 and J is TRBJ2-1; TCRdb names TRBD2, which stays unverified in the absence of DNA. This CDR3 contains 11 residues. Per the germline V gene, CDR1 is GTSNPN and CDR2 is SVGIG (reference sequence). This chain's CDR3 is CAWSGLAKQFF.

The V call is TRBV10-3, the J call TRBJ1-2; TCRdb indicates TRBD1, and absent DNA this call remains unverified. The length of the CDR3 is 15 residues. CDR1 is ENHRY and CDR2 is SYGVKD in the germline V gene. The CDR3 loop is CAISGSRVDPYGYTF.

The CDR3 sequence: CSASNIVGGELFF. The chain couples TRBV20-1 to TRBJ2-2. The CDR3 length is 13 residues. From germline, CDR1 is DFQATT and CDR2 SNEGSKA (reference sequence).

The chain recombines TRBV10-1 with TRBJ2-1; TCRdb's D call of TRBD1 is untestable without DNA. Per germline, CDR1 WNHNN and CDR2 SYGVQD (reference sequence). There are 14 residues in the CDR3. The CDR3 protein is CASSVLHRGNEQFF.

The V call is TRBV13, the J call TRBJ2-7; TCRdb outputs TRBD1, but without DNA this stays unchecked. Germline V gives CDR1 PRHDT, CDR2 FYEKMQ (reference sequence). The CDR3 has 14 amino acids. The chain's CDR3 is CASSLGQGQYEQYF.

The rearrangement uses TRBV6-1 and TRBJ1-2. This CDR3 has 12 residues. Germline V CDR1 and CDR2: MNHNS, SASEGT. The CDR3 here is CASTAGIYGYTF.

This chain joins TRBV7-2 and TRBJ1-2. The CDR3 is 14 residues long. The germline V gene encodes CDR1 SGHTA and CDR2 FQGNSA. Here the CDR3 reads CASRLGGSNYGYTF.

This chain links TRBV12-3 or TRBV12-4 with TRBJ2-3. The CDR3 extends over 15 amino acids. The CDR3 protein is CASSLAMQSADTQYF.

This chain links TRBV5-1 with TRBJ2-1; TCRdb's D call of TRBD2 is untestable without DNA. Germline V gene data show CDR1 as SGHRS and CDR2 as YFSETQ. The CDR3 has 18 amino acids. CDR3 sequence reads: CASSTVPGLAGDGNEQFF.

This rearrangement joins TRBV10-3 to TRBJ2-1; the D call of TRBD1 rests on TCRdb alone, since no DNA is present to check it. Germline CDR1 and CDR2: ENHRY and SYGVKD. The CDR3 extends over 15 amino acids. The CDR3 sequence: CAISDGGSSYNEQFF.